Shown below are 32 T cell receptor beta chains from a single sample sequenced in a study of blood T cell repertoires in COVID-19. Data came from immunoSEQ multiplex PCR; TCRdb stores just in-frame clones and leaves some out. The sample comprises about 55,000 clones, approximately 85% of which are singletons, and 10% to 15% rests with the top ten. The sequencing sample was made of peripheral blood. The source of these receptors is a human donor in a cohort sampled during active COVID-19.

This chain joins TRBV29-1 and TRBJ2-5; 12 nucleotides match TRBD1. Germline V gene lookup returns CDR1 SQVTM and CDR2 ANQGSEA. The CDR3 covers 15 residues. Trimming removed 4 bases from V and 5 bases from J; junction bases left unmatched: 8. CDR3 nucleotide sequence: TGCAGCGTTGGTGGGACAGGGGGCTTTGGGGAGACCCAGTACTTC. Its translation is CSVGGTGGFGETQYF.

The sample holds one count of this clone. A junction end diverges from the germline sequence, so it may reflect a read error. The chain links TRBV7-2 to TRBJ1-2; TRBD1 is a possible D gene (6 bases). The CDR3 has 15 amino acids. CDR1 and CDR2 (germline): SGHTA, FQGNSA. The CDR3: CASRLVAGVDYGYTF. The CDR3 DNA is TGTGCCAGCAGATTAGTGGCAGGGGTGGACTATGGCTACACCTTC.

The genes are TRBV12-3 or TRBV12-4 and TRBJ2-7; TRBD1 matches 7 bases. The CDR3 extends over 13 amino acids. V lost 2 bases, J lost 6 bases, and 4 bases stayed unmatched. CDR3 sequence (DNA): TGTGCCAGCAGTTTAACAGGGGCTCTCGAGCAGTACTTC. Its protein product is CASSLTGALEQYF.

The V call is TRBV9, the J call TRBJ2-2; D might be TRBD2 (5 bases). Germline V gene sequence: CDR1 SGDLS, CDR2 YYNGEE. V gave up 1 base and J gave up 4 bases, with 11 bases separating them. The length of the CDR3 is 15 residues. The CDR3 loop is CASSVTGGPTGELFF. In nucleotides, the CDR3 is TGTGCCAGCAGCGTAACTGGCGGGCCCACCGGGGAGCTGTTTTTT. Variable domain in full (rest from reference TRBV9 and TRBJ2-2): DSGVTQTPKHLITATGQRVTLRCSPRSGDLSVYWYQQSLDQGLQFLIQYYNGEERAKGNILERFSAQQFPDLHSELNLSSLELGDSALYFCASSVTGGPTGELFFGEGSRLTVL.

The rearrangement joins TRBV15 to TRBJ1-3, with TRBD1 matching over 7 bases. CDR3 length: 17 amino acids. Germline CDR1 LNHNV, CDR2 YYDKDF (reference sequence). Trimming cost V 0 bases and J 1 base; bases outside gene matches: 6. CDR3 in amino acids: CATSRDPTGSSGNTIYF. For the CDR3, the DNA is TGTGCCACCAGCAGAGATCCGACAGGGAGTTCTGGAAACACCATATATTTT. The complete variable domain, with remaining parts taken from reference TRBV15 and TRBJ1-3, reads DAMVIQNPRYQVTQFGKPVTLSCSQTLNHNVMYWYQQKSSQAPKLLFHYYDKDFNNEADTPDNFQSRRPNTSFCFLDIRSPGLGDTAMYLCATSRDPTGSSGNTIYFGEGSWLTVV.

This chain joins TRBV2 and TRBJ2-3; TRBD1 matches at 10 bases. CDR3 size: 15 residues. Trimming took 3 bases from V and 5 from J; bases not matched to a gene: 5. Germline CDR1 reads SNHLY; CDR2 reads FYNNEI. The CDR3 loop reads CASSDDRGRGDTQYF. The CDR3, as DNA: TGTGCCAGCAGTGACGACAGGGGGCGCGGAGATACGCAGTATTTT.

The CDR3 bases are TGCGCCAGCAGCTCCGGGAACGTGAGGATCAATGAGCAGTTCTTC. Protein product: CASSSGNVRINEQFF. The chain has TRBV5-1 and TRBJ2-1; D is perhaps TRBD2 (5 bases). This CDR3 contains 15 residues. Trimming stripped 3 bases from V and 6 bases from J, with 16 bases between. Germline V gene data show CDR1 as SGHRS and CDR2 as YFSETQ.

The rearrangement links TRBV9 to TRBJ1-5; the D is unclear. CDR1 and CDR2 from the germline V gene are SGDLS and YYNGEE. Trimming took off 4 bases at V and 0 bases at J, with 8 bases between the two ends. The CDR3 has 14 residues. The CDR3 here is CASSSDISNQPQHF. Here the CDR3 DNA reads TGTGCCAGCAGCAGTGACATTAGCAATCAGCCCCAGCATTTT.

The V gene is TRBV27, the J gene TRBJ1-2, with D possibly being TRBD1 (6 bases). Germline CDR1 is MNHEY and CDR2 is SMNVEV (reference sequence). With 0 bases removed from V and 2 bases from J, the gap between germline ends came to 10 bases. This CDR3 has 15 amino acids. The CDR3 loop is CASSLSNRANYGYTF. The CDR3 DNA reads TGTGCCAGCAGTTTATCGAACAGGGCAAACTATGGCTACACCTTC.

The CDR3 reads CASSDWTAQSVTQYF. In DNA form, the CDR3 reads TGTGCCAGCAGTGATTGGACAGCCCAGTCTGTGACCCAGTACTTC. The V gene is TRBV25-1, the J gene TRBJ2-5, with D maybe TRBD1 (6 bases). V lost 3 bases, J lost 7 bases, and 18 bases lay in between. Germline values: CDR1 MGHDK, CDR2 SYGVNS. This CDR3 comprises 15 residues.

J is TRBJ2-1 and V is TRBV6-6; 12 bases align to TRBD1. The CDR3 contains 20 residues. The J segment lost 8 bases and the V segment lost 6 bases, leaving 23 bases of the junction unmatched. Germline values: CDR1 MNHNY, CDR2 SVGAGI (reference sequence). This CDR3 is CASSQRGTGGARAGGDEQFF. In DNA, the CDR3 is TGTGCCAGCAGCCAAAGGGGGACAGGGGGCGCGCGGGCGGGAGGTGATGAGCAGTTCTTC.

J is TRBJ1-5 and V is TRBV5-6; the match to TRBD1 covers 8 bases. The CDR3 loop spans 15 amino acids. From germline, CDR1 is SGHDT and CDR2 YYEEEE. V was pared by 0 bases and J by 6 bases, with 5 bases of the junction left unmatched. In nucleotides, the CDR3 is TGTGCCAGCAGCTTGGGGACAGGGACTGGTCAGCCCCAGCATTTT. Its translation is CASSLGTGTGQPQHF.

The chain carries TRBV6-5 and TRBJ1-1; 8 positions match TRBD1. This CDR3 is 14 amino acids long. V shed 6 bases and J 8 bases; nucleotides not matched to a gene: 11. The germline CDR1 and CDR2 sequences are MNHEY and SVGAGI. CDR3 residues: CASRSSYRDREAFF. The CDR3 nucleotides are TGTGCCAGCAGATCCTCGTATCGGGACAGGGAAGCTTTCTTT.

J is TRBJ2-5 and V is TRBV7-2; tentative D call: TRBD2 (5 bases). CDR1 and CDR2 (germline): SGHTA, FQGNSA. CDR3 size: 15 residues. Trimming pared 2 bases from V and 5 bases from J, leaving 15 bases between. CDR3 DNA sequence: TGTGCCAGCAGCTTAAGGGAGCGGCACGGGGAGACCCAGTACTTC. Its translation: CASSLRERHGETQYF.

J is TRBJ1-1 and V is TRBV6-5, with D possibly matching TRBD1 (6 bases). V lost 2 bases, J lost 2 bases, and 15 bases lay in between. Per germline, CDR1 MNHEY and CDR2 SVGAGI. The CDR3 length is 16 residues. CDR3 sequence (DNA): TGTGCCAGCAGTTACGCAGGGGTAAGGGTCAACACTGAAGCTTTCTTT. Translated, it gives CASSYAGVRVNTEAFF.

This sequence joins TRBV4-2 and TRBJ2-7; the D gene is possibly TRBD2 (5 bases). CDR1 and CDR2 (germline): LGHNA, YNFKEQ. Between the trimmed V and J ends, which lost 3 bases and 0 bases, there was a span of 9 bases. This CDR3 region has 14 residues. CDR3 in amino acids: CASSHPEGSYEQYF. The DNA for the CDR3 is TGTGCCAGCAGCCACCCAGAGGGCTCCTACGAGCAGTACTTC.

This sequence joins TRBV14 and TRBJ1-4; D might be TRBD1 (6 bases). This CDR3 has 15 amino acids. Germline CDR1 SGHDN, CDR2 FVKESK. Trimming took off 3 bases at V and 4 bases at J, with 12 bases between the two ends. The CDR3 spells CASSQAGALNEKLFF. CDR3 DNA: TGTGCCAGCAGCCAGGCAGGGGCCCTTAATGAAAAACTGTTTTTT.

The chain is built from TRBV6-5 and TRBJ2-1; 7 bases agree with TRBD2. J gave up 9 bases and V 3 bases, and 5 bases lay outside the gene matches. Germline CDR1 is MNHEY and CDR2 is SVGAGI. The CDR3 runs 13 residues. CDR3 nucleotides: TGTGCCAGCAGTTATCTCAGGGAGGGTGAGCAGTTCTTC. Its translation is CASSYLREGEQFF.

The chain is built from TRBV19 and TRBJ2-5, with D maybe TRBD1 (8 bases). CDR1 and CDR2 from the germline V gene are LNHDA and SQIVND (reference sequence). The CDR3 runs to 13 residues. The V end lost 2 bases, the J end lost 10 bases, and 14 bases lay between the germline ends. The CDR3 sequence: CASSINRGGDQYF. The CDR3 coding sequence is TGTGCCAGTAGTATAAACAGGGGGGGTGACCAGTACTTC. The variable domain in full, completed from reference TRBV19 and TRBJ2-5, reads DGGITQSPKYLFRKEGQNVTLSCEQNLNHDAMYWYRQDPGQGLRLIYYSQIVNDFQKGDIAEGYSVSREKKESFPLTVTSAQKNPTAFYLCASSINRGGDQYFGPGTRLLVL.

This clone was observed a few times. This chain links TRBV7-9 with TRBJ2-1; TRBD2 matches at 9 bases. Germline V CDR1 and CDR2: SEHNR, FQNEAQ (reference sequence). After removal of 0 bases from V and 7 bases from J, the junction contained 10 bases not matched to a gene. This CDR3 contains 17 residues. CDR3 nucleotides: TGTGCCAGCAGCTTAGCTTTTCTGGCGGGAGGGGAGAATGAGCAGTTCTTC. As protein: CASSLAFLAGGENEQFF.

The chain employs TRBV10-3 and TRBJ2-3, with D uncertain. Germline loops: CDR1 ENHRY, CDR2 SYGVKD. V was pared by 10 bases and J by 2 bases, with 13 bases between. This CDR3 spans 13 amino acids. In DNA form, the CDR3 reads TGTGCCACCGTGACAACCACCACAGATACGCAGTATTTT. It codes for CATVTTTTDTQYF.

The rearrangement links TRBV24-1 to TRBJ1-1, with no clear D. This CDR3 contains 15 residues. Germline CDR1 reads KGHDR; CDR2 reads SFDVKD. V was pared by 5 bases and J by 1 base, with 13 bases between. Here the CDR3 DNA reads TGTGCCACCAGTGGAGCCGGGTCCGCGAACACTGAAGCTTTCTTT. Its protein is CATSGAGSANTEAFF.

The rearrangement uses TRBV2 and TRBJ2-7; D is perhaps TRBD2 (6 bases). Germline loops: CDR1 SNHLY, CDR2 FYNNEI. V lost 7 bases to trimming and J lost 1 base, with 8 bases between them. The CDR3 contains 12 residues. The CDR3: CASKGTSYEQYF. CDR3 DNA: TGTGCCAGCAAGGGGACTTCCTACGAGCAGTACTTC.

The V call is TRBV27, the J call TRBJ1-1; 9 bases are a match to TRBD1. This CDR3 has 14 amino acids. Germline assignment: CDR1 MNHEY and CDR2 SMNVEV (reference sequence). V shed 5 bases and J 2 bases; nucleotides not matched to a gene: 3. The CDR3 DNA follows: TGTGCCAGCAGTGGACAGGGGCGCAACACTGAAGCTTTCTTT. Amino acid sequence: CASSGQGRNTEAFF.

This clone was recorded only once. CDR3 in DNA: TGCGCCAGCAGCTTACCAGCGGGAGTAGATGAGCAGTTCTTC. Translating it yields CASSLPAGVDEQFF. This chain uses TRBV5-1 with TRBJ2-1; 8 bases agree with TRBD2. This CDR3 contains 14 residues. Trimming took 2 bases from V and 8 from J; bases not matched to a gene: 6. Germline assignment: CDR1 SGHRS and CDR2 YFSETQ. The complete variable domain, with remaining parts taken from reference TRBV5-1 and TRBJ2-1, reads KAGVTQTPRYLIKTRGQQVTLSCSPISGHRSVSWYQQTPGQGLQFLFEYFSETQRNKGNFPGRFSGRQFSNSRSEMNVSTLELGDSALYLCASSLPAGVDEQFFGPGTRLTVL.

The chain joins TRBV11-2 to TRBJ2-3, with 11 bases aligning to TRBD1. Germline CDR1 reads SGHAT; CDR2 reads FQNNGV. V dropped 5 bases and J dropped 4; count of bases not matched to a gene: 5. The CDR3 has 15 residues. CDR3 sequence: CASSTRTGGADTQYF. The CDR3 nucleotides are TGTGCCAGCAGCACCCGGACAGGGGGCGCAGATACGCAGTATTTT.

The CDR3 spells CAISARTVNTEAFF. DNA of the CDR3: TGTGCCATCAGTGCCAGGACAGTGAACACTGAAGCTTTCTTT. The rearrangement uses TRBV10-3 and TRBJ1-1, with D maybe TRBD1 (6 bases). Germline CDR1 is ENHRY and CDR2 is SYGVKD. This CDR3 spans 14 amino acids. Trimming shortened V by 4 bases and J by 0 bases, and 9 bases separated the two germline ends.

The chain combines TRBV10-1 with TRBJ2-3; D gene ambiguous. The CDR3 consists of 15 residues. The V end lost 1 base, the J end lost 4 bases, and 12 bases lay between the germline ends. Per the germline V gene, CDR1 is WNHNN and CDR2 is SYGVQD (reference sequence). The CDR3, as DNA: TGCGCCAGCAGTGAGTATGAGCTGAGCTCAGATACGCAGTATTTT. Amino acid sequence: CASSEYELSSDTQYF.

The V call is TRBV28, the J call TRBJ1-2; D is possibly TRBD1 (5 bases). The CDR3 length is 12 residues. Per the germline V gene, CDR1 is MDHEN and CDR2 is SYDVKM. Trimming removed 5 bases at V and 7 bases at J, with 11 bases between. Here the CDR3 reads CASSLEGPGYTF. The CDR3 nucleotides are TGTGCCAGCAGTCTGGAGGGGCCTGGCTACACCTTC.

This clone rates as medium-sized. The chain carries TRBV28 and TRBJ2-7; possible D gene TRBD1, 6 bases. Germline CDR1 reads MDHEN; CDR2 reads SYDVKM. V lost 4 bases and J 2 bases, leaving 18 bases between the germline ends. The CDR3 is 16 amino acids. CDR3 nucleotide sequence: TGTGCCAGCAGTTACTCACCTACAGGGCGTACCTACGAGCAGTACTTC. This encodes CASSYSPTGRTYEQYF.

The sample holds one count of this clone. This chain links TRBV10-1 with TRBJ2-3; D is undetermined. Between the trimmed V and J ends, which lost 3 bases and 4 bases, there was a span of 8 bases. In germline, CDR1 is WNHNN, CDR2 SYGVQD (reference sequence). The CDR3 contains 13 residues. The CDR3 loop is CASSDPAADTQYF. The CDR3 DNA sequence: TGCGCCAGCAGTGATCCCGCAGCAGATACGCAGTATTTT.

The gene calls are TRBV4-2 and TRBJ2-1; D is possibly TRBD2 (7 bases). The germline gives CDR1 LGHNA, CDR2 YNFKEQ. The CDR3 is 18 residues long. V lost 0 bases and J 4 bases, leaving 19 bases between the germline ends. The CDR3 region is CASSQDGGGGSAYNEQFF. CDR3 bases: TGTGCCAGCAGCCAAGACGGCGGGGGCGGGAGTGCGTACAATGAGCAGTTCTTC.